This record concerns one T cell receptor (beta chain) sequence. Its antigen is as yet unknown. The source material, RNA transcripts, was used to amplify TCR beta CDR3 regions. The HTBI set primed first-round TCR CDR3 RT-PCR. TCRdb re-called the multiplex PCR reads with MiXCR, one entry per CDR3 protein. This sample carries about 350,000 distinct CDR3 sequences, about 15% of them seen once, and the ten largest clones take around 23%. This record comes from a study of T cells in Graves' hyperthyroidism and ophthalmopathy. Findings of the study overall: The blood repertoire included most of the expanded thyroid clonotypes above 0.001. Ophthalmopathy stood apart from stable hyperthyroidism in a 13 V-J model.

The CDR3 runs 15 residues. V dropped 6 bases and J dropped 10 bases, with 19 bases sitting between them. This chain uses TRBV12-3 or TRBV12-4 with TRBJ1-6; the D gene is possibly TRBD1 (5 bases). The clonotype originates from a woman younger than 45 with Graves' hyperthyroidism. The sample consisted of blood. CDR3 sequence: CASSLLGTVISPLHF. In nucleotides, the CDR3 is TGTGCCAGCAGCCTCCTGGGGACGGTTATCTCACCCCTCCACTTT.